Sequencing of this T cell receptor (beta chain) was carried out in a study of cytomegalovirus exposure and HLA in healthy donors. The study ran its PCR with 60 Vbeta and 13 Jbeta primers. Profiling relied on immunoSEQ multiplex PCR, and the TCRdb table lists in-frame clones only, not all of them. The sample yields about 160,000 clones, approximately 76% seen once. This CDR3 contains 15 residues. Trimming took off 0 bases at V and 2 bases at J, with 10 bases between the two ends. Germline assignment: CDR1 MGHDK and CDR2 SYGVNS. This sequence was found in a man aged 60 to 75 in good health and CMV-seronegative. The sample taken for sequencing was PBMCs. This chain joins TRBV25-1 and TRBJ2-5; no reliable D call. In DNA form, the CDR3 reads TGTGCCAGCAGTGAATACCTAGTCCAGCAAGAGACCCAGTACTTC. Translated, it gives CASSEYLVQQETQYF. Variable domain in full (rest from reference TRBV25-1 and TRBJ2-5): EADIYQTPRYLVIGTGKKITLECSQTMGHDKMYWYQQDPGMELHLIHYSYGVNSTEKGDLSSESTVSRIRTEHFPLTLESARPSHTSQYLCASSEYLVQQETQYFGPGTRLLVL.